The rows below give T cell receptor beta chains drawn from one sample of a study of regulatory T cells in long-lasting Graves disease. Each CDR3 protein is one row after TCRdb ran MiXCR on the multiplex PCR reads. The sample consists of about 220,000 distinct CDR3 sequences, around 19% of them appearing once. The sample here was peripheral blood mononuclear cells (PBMCs), taken at new diagnosis, from a patient treated with antithyroid drugs. The origin of the receptors is a female donor with Graves disease. Each CDR3 is given with its conserved first and last residue. The order of the fields is clone size, D gene, V gene, J gene, CDR3 protein, CDR3 DNA. The D gene is left open where the match is weak. Size is omitted from some rows. Given values are once, few, many or a class for expanded clones.

abundance: many
d_gene: TRBD1
v_gene: TRBV7-6
j_gene: TRBJ2-7
CDR3aa: CASSLGTGPYEQYF
CDR3nt: TGTGCCAGCAGCTTAGGGACAGGTCCCTACGAGCAGTACTTC

abundance: many
d_gene: TRBD2
v_gene: TRBV18
j_gene: TRBJ2-1
CDR3aa: CASSPPFGSGILNEQFF
CDR3nt: TGTGCCAGCTCACCACCGTTCGGTAGCGGGATCTTAAATGAGCAGTTCTTC

abundance: many
d_gene: TRBD2
v_gene: TRBV20-1
j_gene: TRBJ2-1
CDR3aa: CSAVTSGRAVSEQFF
CDR3nt: TGCAGTGCTGTAACTAGCGGGAGGGCTGTGAGCGAGCAGTTCTTC

abundance: NA
d_gene: TRBD1
v_gene: TRBV12-3/TRBV12-4
j_gene: TRBJ1-1
CDR3aa: CASSKGQVQTEAFF
CDR3nt: TGTGCCAGCAGTAAGGGACAGGTGCAGACTGAAGCTTTCTTT

abundance: NA
d_gene: NA
v_gene: TRBV15
j_gene: TRBJ1-2
CDR3aa: CATSRGRKDYYGYTF
CDR3nt: TGTGCCACCAGCAGAGGACGGAAAGATTACTATGGCTACACCTTC

abundance: many
d_gene: NA
v_gene: TRBV6-2/TRBV6-3
j_gene: TRBJ1-1
CDR3aa: CASSVQLTNTEAFF
CDR3nt: TGTGCCAGCAGCGTACAGCTAACGAACACTGAAGCTTTCTTT

abundance: many
d_gene: NA
v_gene: TRBV20-1
j_gene: TRBJ2-3
CDR3aa: CSARERTSTDTQYF
CDR3nt: TGCAGTGCTAGAGAGCGGACTAGCACAGATACGCAGTATTTT

abundance: many
d_gene: TRBD2
v_gene: TRBV5-5
j_gene: TRBJ2-3
CDR3aa: CASSLEGTSAFTDTQYF
CDR3nt: TGTGCCAGCAGCTTGGAGGGGACTAGCGCTTTCACAGATACGCAGTATTTT

abundance: many
d_gene: NA
v_gene: TRBV2
j_gene: TRBJ1-3
CDR3aa: CASRPSGYTIYF
CDR3nt: TGTGCCAGCAGACCCTCTGGGTACACCATATATTTT

abundance: many
d_gene: NA
v_gene: TRBV6-1
j_gene: TRBJ2-7
CDR3aa: CASSPNSGGAFTYEQYF
CDR3nt: TGTGCCAGCAGCCCCAATTCAGGGGGGGCCTTTACCTACGAGCAGTACTTC

abundance: many
d_gene: NA
v_gene: TRBV24-1
j_gene: TRBJ2-2
CDR3aa: CATSDLYGDGNTGELFF
CDR3nt: TGTGCCACCAGTGATTTGTACGGGGATGGGAACACCGGGGAGCTGTTTTTT

abundance: many
d_gene: TRBD2
v_gene: TRBV5-1
j_gene: TRBJ2-7
CDR3aa: CASSFTSGGEEQYF
CDR3nt: TGCGCCAGCAGCTTTACTAGCGGGGGGGAGGAGCAGTACTTC

abundance: NA
d_gene: TRBD2
v_gene: TRBV20-1
j_gene: TRBJ2-1
CDR3aa: CSARTDFVGGPNNEQFF
CDR3nt: TGCAGTGCTAGGACGGATTTTGTGGGAGGGCCGAATAATGAGCAGTTCTTC

abundance: many
d_gene: TRBD1
v_gene: TRBV7-9
j_gene: TRBJ2-7
CDR3aa: CASSRDSNNEQYF
CDR3nt: TGTGCCAGCAGCCGGGACAGCAATAACGAGCAGTACTTC

abundance: many
d_gene: TRBD2
v_gene: TRBV18
j_gene: TRBJ2-5
CDR3aa: CASSRGPGLAGANQETQYF
CDR3nt: TGTGCCAGCTCCCGGGGACCGGGACTAGCGGGAGCGAACCAAGAGACCCAGTACTTC

abundance: many
d_gene: TRBD1
v_gene: TRBV5-1
j_gene: TRBJ2-5
CDR3aa: CASSHTTGVVETQYF
CDR3nt: TGCGCCAGCAGCCATACGACAGGGGTGGTGGAGACCCAGTACTTC

abundance: many
d_gene: TRBD2
v_gene: TRBV27
j_gene: TRBJ2-7
CDR3aa: CASSLREGLFEQYF
CDR3nt: TGTGCCAGCAGTTTACGGGAGGGCCTTTTCGAGCAGTACTTC

abundance: many
d_gene: NA
v_gene: TRBV12-3/TRBV12-4
j_gene: TRBJ2-1
CDR3aa: CASSSMHSLNEQFF
CDR3nt: TGTGCCAGCAGTTCCATGCATAGCTTGAATGAGCAGTTCTTC

abundance: many
d_gene: TRBD1
v_gene: TRBV6-1
j_gene: TRBJ1-1
CDR3aa: CASSERDRSEAFF
CDR3nt: TGTGCCAGCAGTGAAAGGGACAGATCTGAAGCTTTCTTT

abundance: once
d_gene: TRBD2
v_gene: TRBV12-3/TRBV12-4
j_gene: TRBJ2-7
CDR3aa: CASSFGGRAGYEQYF
CDR3nt: TGTGCCAGCAGTTTCGGCGGGAGGGCCGGGTACGAGCAGTACTTC

abundance: NA
d_gene: TRBD1
v_gene: TRBV3-1
j_gene: TRBJ2-3
CDR3aa: CASSPRDRGQDTQYF
CDR3nt: TGTGCCAGCAGTCCCCGGGACAGGGGGCAAGATACGCAGTATTTT

abundance: many
d_gene: NA
v_gene: TRBV7-9
j_gene: TRBJ2-7
CDR3aa: CASRRVRPGREPYEQYF
CDR3nt: TGTGCCAGCAGACGAGTCCGCCCTGGACGGGAGCCCTACGAGCAGTACTTC

abundance: many
d_gene: NA
v_gene: TRBV7-3
j_gene: TRBJ2-7
CDR3aa: CASSLTTDFLSYEQYF
CDR3nt: TGTGCCAGCAGCTTAACCACGGACTTCCTCTCCTACGAGCAGTACTTC

abundance: many
d_gene: NA
v_gene: TRBV27
j_gene: TRBJ2-3
CDR3aa: CASSLVQPTDTQYF
CDR3nt: TGTGCCAGCAGTTTGGTACAACCCACAGATACGCAGTATTTT

abundance: NA
d_gene: TRBD1
v_gene: TRBV18
j_gene: TRBJ1-2
CDR3aa: CASSRDRVEIVGYTF
CDR3nt: TGTGCCAGCTCACGGGACAGGGTCGAGATTGTTGGCTACACCTTC

abundance: NA
d_gene: NA
v_gene: TRBV25-1
j_gene: TRBJ1-4
CDR3aa: CASTLNEKLFF
CDR3nt: TGTGCCAGCACCTTAAATGAAAAACTGTTTTTT

abundance: many
d_gene: TRBD2
v_gene: TRBV11-2
j_gene: TRBJ2-5
CDR3aa: CASSLPLAGGETQYF
CDR3nt: TGTGCCAGCAGCTTACCCCTAGCGGGAGGGGAGACCCAGTACTTC

abundance: many
d_gene: TRBD2
v_gene: TRBV20-1
j_gene: TRBJ2-1
CDR3aa: CSAPWLAGESYNEQFF
CDR3nt: TGCAGTGCCCCGTGGCTAGCGGGAGAGTCCTACAATGAGCAGTTCTTC

abundance: NA
d_gene: TRBD1
v_gene: TRBV18
j_gene: TRBJ1-4
CDR3aa: CASSRSDRATNEKLFF
CDR3nt: TGTGCCAGCTCACGATCGGACAGGGCAACTAATGAAAAACTGTTTTTT

abundance: NA
d_gene: TRBD2
v_gene: TRBV19
j_gene: TRBJ2-1
CDR3aa: CASERTSGRGSSEQFF
CDR3nt: TGTGCCAGTGAACGGACTAGCGGGAGGGGGTCTAGTGAGCAGTTCTTC

abundance: many
d_gene: TRBD2
v_gene: TRBV10-1
j_gene: TRBJ2-1
CDR3aa: CASSGGSSGGVWDEQFF
CDR3nt: TGCGCCAGCAGTGGTGGATCTAGCGGGGGGGTCTGGGATGAGCAGTTCTTC

abundance: many
d_gene: TRBD1
v_gene: TRBV28
j_gene: TRBJ1-6
CDR3aa: CASSSPRDRGSPLHF
CDR3nt: TGTGCCAGCAGTTCCCCCCGGGACAGGGGCTCACCCCTCCACTTT

abundance: few
d_gene: TRBD1
v_gene: TRBV29-1
j_gene: TRBJ2-7
CDR3aa: CSVSGTVNYEQYF
CDR3nt: TGCAGCGTTTCCGGGACAGTAAACTACGAGCAGTACTTC

abundance: many
d_gene: NA
v_gene: TRBV27
j_gene: TRBJ1-5
CDR3aa: CASSLWATDSNQPQHF
CDR3nt: TGTGCCAGCAGTTTATGGGCGACGGATAGCAATCAGCCCCAGCATTTT

abundance: many
d_gene: TRBD2
v_gene: TRBV20-1
j_gene: TRBJ2-5
CDR3aa: CSARDPGSGRAVETQYF
CDR3nt: TGCAGTGCTAGAGATCCCGGTAGCGGGAGGGCCGTAGAGACCCAGTACTTC

abundance: NA
d_gene: NA
v_gene: TRBV20-1
j_gene: TRBJ2-1
CDR3aa: CSARPAANYNEQFF
CDR3nt: TGCAGTGCCCGGCCCGCTGCAAATTACAATGAGCAGTTCTTC

abundance: few
d_gene: NA
v_gene: TRBV9
j_gene: TRBJ2-3
CDR3aa: CASSGSAISTDTQYF
CDR3nt: TGTGCCAGCAGCGGTAGCGCGATAAGCACAGATACGCAGTATTTT

abundance: many
d_gene: NA
v_gene: TRBV10-3
j_gene: TRBJ1-2
CDR3aa: CAISESRNYGYTF
CDR3nt: TGTGCCATCAGTGAGTCGCGTAACTATGGCTACACCTTC

abundance: many
d_gene: NA
v_gene: TRBV11-2
j_gene: TRBJ1-4
CDR3aa: CASCQGFGEKLFF
CDR3nt: TGTGCCAGCTGCCAGGGATTCGGTGAAAAACTGTTTTTT

abundance: many
d_gene: NA
v_gene: TRBV24-1
j_gene: TRBJ1-5
CDR3aa: CATSDSANQPQHF
CDR3nt: TGTGCCACCAGTGATTCGGCGAATCAGCCCCAGCATTTT

abundance: NA
d_gene: NA
v_gene: TRBV11-3
j_gene: TRBJ1-2
CDR3aa: CASSLDLDSPFF
CDR3nt: TGTGCCAGCAGCTTAGACCTGGACAGCCCGTTCTTC

abundance: many
d_gene: NA
v_gene: TRBV28
j_gene: TRBJ2-7
CDR3aa: CASRPRGEVYEQYF
CDR3nt: TGTGCCAGCAGACCGAGGGGGGAAGTCTACGAGCAGTACTTC

abundance: NA
d_gene: TRBD2
v_gene: TRBV6-1
j_gene: TRBJ2-3
CDR3aa: CASRASGGTDTQYF
CDR3nt: TGTGCCAGCAGGGCTAGCGGGGGCACAGATACGCAGTATTTT

abundance: many
d_gene: TRBD2
v_gene: TRBV2
j_gene: TRBJ2-7
CDR3aa: CASSTGLGAYEQYF
CDR3nt: TGTGCCAGCAGTACGGGACTAGGAGCCTACGAGCAGTACTTC

abundance: few
d_gene: TRBD1
v_gene: TRBV20-1
j_gene: TRBJ1-1
CDR3aa: CSAPTTGTGEAFF
CDR3nt: TGCAGTGCACCGACCACCGGGACAGGGGAAGCTTTCTTT

abundance: NA
d_gene: NA
v_gene: TRBV5-4
j_gene: TRBJ2-7
CDR3aa: CASSFYPDSQFSEQYF
CDR3nt: TGTGCCAGCAGCTTTTACCCGGACAGTCAGTTCTCCGAGCAGTACTTC